Each of the 20 T cell receptor beta chains below was sequenced from the same sample in a study of vaccination effects on CD4 cells after COVID-19. Assay used: immunoSEQ multiplex PCR; TCRdb lists only in-frame clones, some missing. The sample carries around 54,000 clones, 65% to 90% recorded once. Which antigens these TCRs recognize remains unknown. Antigen-specific CD4+ T cell clonotypes were called by their expansion after viral peptide-pool culture in ViraFEST. Cells that had been cultured for less than eleven days were the source of isolated CD4+ T cells. Sequenced material: CD4+ T cells from PBMCs cultured with HCoV-229E spike peptides, taken before COVID-19 vaccination. The source of these receptors is a human donor who received a COVID-19 vaccine.

The chain is built from TRBV19 and TRBJ1-2; D is unclear. Germline V gives CDR1 LNHDA, CDR2 SQIVND (reference sequence). This CDR3 region has 14 residues. Trimming left V 1 base short and J 10 bases short, with 16 bases between. CDR3 in amino acids: CASSIGTLAVDYTF. The CDR3 nucleotides read TGTGCCAGTAGTATAGGGACGCTGGCAGTTGACTACACCTTC.

The CDR3 spells CASSESSQRATDTQYF. The CDR3 DNA reads as TGTGCCAGCAGTGAAAGTTCACAGCGGGCCACAGATACGCAGTATTTT. The rearrangement joins TRBV6-1 to TRBJ2-3; perhaps TRBD2 as D (6 bases). This CDR3 has 16 residues. Trimming took off 2 bases at V and 2 bases at J, with 14 bases between the two ends. Looked up from germline, CDR1 is MNHNS and CDR2 is SASEGT.

V usage is TRBV11-2 and J usage is TRBJ1-2; D possibly corresponds to TRBD1 (6 bases). Germline assignment: CDR1 SGHAT and CDR2 FQNNGV. The CDR3 totals 14 residues. V was trimmed by 4 bases and J by 4 bases, leaving 13 bases between them. DNA of the CDR3: TGTGCCAGCAGCTCCAGACAGGCCTCCTATGGCTACACCTTC. It codes for CASSSRQASYGYTF.

This chain uses TRBV5-1 with TRBJ1-6; possible D gene TRBD1, 5 bases. The V end lost 2 bases, the J end lost 5 bases, and 11 bases lay between the germline ends. The CDR3 is 15 amino acids. CDR1 and CDR2 (germline): SGHRS, YFSETQ. The DNA for the CDR3 is TGCGCCAGCAGCTTTTCCCAGGGAGATAATTCACCCCTCCACTTT. Translating gives CASSFSQGDNSPLHF.

The chain joins TRBV19 to TRBJ1-3, with 8 nucleotides matching TRBD1. V lost 4 bases and J lost 2; bases outside the gene matches: 7. The CDR3 extends over 16 amino acids. Per the germline V gene, CDR1 is LNHDA and CDR2 is SQIVND (reference sequence). CDR3 in DNA: TGTGCCAGTAGTACCACAACGACAGGGGCTGGAAACACCATATATTTT. Translation gives CASSTTTTGAGNTIYF.

In DNA, the CDR3 is TGTGCCAGCAGCCAAGGACAGTCTATTTATGAAGCTTTCTTT. As protein: CASSQGQSIYEAFF. This chain joins TRBV2 and TRBJ1-1; a possible D gene is TRBD1 (6 bases). CDR1 and CDR2 (germline): SNHLY, FYNNEI. Trimming took off 6 bases at V and 7 bases at J, with 18 bases between the two ends. This CDR3 has 14 amino acids.

This chain connects TRBV20-1 to TRBJ2-3; 7 nucleotides line up with TRBD2. The V gene end was trimmed by 3 bases and the J gene end by 3 bases; junction bases not matched to a gene: 9. CDR1 is DFQATT, CDR2 SNEGSKA, per germline (reference sequence). The CDR3 loop spans 15 amino acids. CDR3: CSASIFSGSTDTQYF. In nucleotides, the CDR3 is TGCAGTGCTAGTATTTTTAGCGGGTCAACAGATACGCAGTATTTT.

In this sample, this clone turned up a few times. V usage is TRBV10-3 and J usage is TRBJ1-1; 8 nucleotides line up with TRBD1. After removal of 8 bases from V and 2 bases from J, the junction contained 7 bases not matched to a gene. This CDR3 spans 14 amino acids. Germline CDR1 and CDR2: ENHRY and SYGVKD. The DNA for the CDR3 is TGTGCCATCGCGGAGGGACAGGATAACACTGAAGCTTTCTTT. The encoded protein is CAIAEGQDNTEAFF.

This chain uses TRBV18 with TRBJ1-5, with a possible D match to TRBD1 (5 bases). Trimming left V 6 bases short and J 3 bases short, with 9 bases between. CDR1 KGHSH and CDR2 LQKENI come from the germline V gene. CDR3 length equals 13 residues. CDR3 region: CASSGGPNQPQHF. The CDR3 nucleotides are TGTGCCAGCTCGGGGGGACCCAATCAGCCCCAGCATTTT. The whole variable domain, remainder taken from reference TRBV18 and TRBJ1-5, is NAGVMQNPRHLVRRRGQEARLRCSPMKGHSHVYWYRQLPEEGLKFMVYLQKENIIDESGMPKERFSAEFPKEGPSILRIQQVVRGDSAAYFCASSGGPNQPQHFGDGTRLSIL.

The J gene is TRBJ2-3, the V gene TRBV28; D is unresolved. Trimming cost V 4 bases and J 5 bases, with 7 bases left between them. The CDR3 is made up of 12 amino acids. Germline V gene sequence: CDR1 MDHEN, CDR2 SYDVKM. The CDR3 sequence: CASSSSRDTQYF. CDR3 coding DNA: TGTGCCAGCAGTTCTAGTAGAGATACGCAGTATTTT. The entire variable domain, with the rest obtained from reference TRBV28 and TRBJ2-3, is as follows: DVKVTQSSRYLVKRTGEKVFLECVQDMDHENMFWYRQDPGLGLRLIYFSYDVKMKEKGDIPEGYSVSREKKERFSLILESASTNQTSMYLCASSSSRDTQYFGPGTRLTVL.

The chain has TRBV24-1 and TRBJ2-3; D is ambiguous. This CDR3 is 12 amino acids long. V lost 4 bases and J lost 2, with 3 bases in between. Looked up from germline, CDR1 is KGHDR and CDR2 is SFDVKD. As DNA, the CDR3 is TGTGCCACCAGTGAGGTCACAGATACGCAGTATTTT. Its translation: CATSEVTDTQYF.

The gene calls are TRBV24-1 and TRBJ2-7; D uncertain. The CDR3 extends over 15 amino acids. The V gene's germline CDR1 is KGHDR and CDR2 SFDVKD. Trimming shortened V by 0 bases and J by 2 bases, and 10 bases separated the two germline ends. In DNA, the CDR3 is TGTGCCACCAGTGATTTGAAGTACAGAACCTACGAGCAGTACGTC. Protein sequence: CATSDLKYRTYEQYV.

The rearrangement joins TRBV6-5 to TRBJ2-1; TRBD2 aligns across 8 bases. The V gene end was trimmed by 7 bases and the J gene end by 8 bases; junction bases not matched to a gene: 7. In germline, CDR1 is MNHEY, CDR2 SVGAGI. The CDR3 sequence is 13 residues long. The CDR3 sequence is CASKNGGADEQFF. CDR3 nucleotides: TGTGCCAGCAAAAACGGGGGGGCCGATGAGCAGTTCTTC.

The V call is TRBV7-7, the J call TRBJ2-5; D unresolved. This CDR3 comprises 14 residues. Looked up from germline, CDR1 is SSHAT and CDR2 is FNYEAQ (reference sequence). Trimming took off 4 bases at V and 4 bases at J, with 13 bases between the two ends. The CDR3 sequence is CASSSTGQGETQYF. The CDR3 DNA reads TGTGCCAGCAGCTCGACGGGTCAAGGAGAGACCCAGTACTTC.

This clone was seen a handful of times. The V call is TRBV6-2 or TRBV6-3, the J call TRBJ1-1; D may be TRBD1 (6 bases). The length of the CDR3 is 12 residues. Germline values: CDR1 MNHEY, CDR2 SVGEGT. The V end was cut by 2 bases, the J end by 7 bases, with 8 bases between. The CDR3 DNA sequence: TGTGCCAGCAGTTACCAGGGGATTGAAGCTTTCTTT. Its translation is CASSYQGIEAFF.

V usage is TRBV11-2 and J usage is TRBJ1-2; 7 nucleotides align to TRBD1. The CDR3 has 14 amino acids. Germline CDR1 SGHAT, CDR2 FQNNGV. The J segment lost 0 bases and the V segment lost 4 bases, leaving 2 bases of the junction unmatched. The CDR3 sequence: CASSSGQTNYGYTF. CDR3 DNA: TGTGCCAGCAGCTCGGGACAGACTAACTATGGCTACACCTTC.

This rearrangement joins TRBV10-1 to TRBJ2-3, with TRBD2 matching 12 bases. The V segment lost 1 base and the J segment 6 bases; nucleotides outside the gene matches: 2. The length of the CDR3 is 15 residues. Germline assignment: CDR1 WNHNN and CDR2 SYGVQD (reference sequence). CDR3: CASSEWTSGADTQYF. The CDR3 DNA follows: TGCGCCAGCAGTGAGTGGACTAGCGGGGCCGATACGCAGTATTTT.

This clone came up once. CDR3 coding DNA: TGTGCCAGCAGAAGAGGGGGTTCTGGAAACACCATATATTTT. Translation gives CASRRGGSGNTIYF. This chain uses TRBV14 with TRBJ1-3; D possibly corresponds to TRBD1 (6 bases). The CDR3 is made up of 14 amino acids. The V end lost 6 bases, the J end lost 1 base, and 10 bases lay between the germline ends. The germline gives CDR1 SGHDN, CDR2 FVKESK. The entire variable domain, with the rest obtained from reference TRBV14 and TRBJ1-3, is as follows: EAGVTQFPSHSVIEKGQTVTLRCDPISGHDNLYWYRRVMGKEIKFLLHFVKESKQDESGMPNNRFLAERTGGTYSTLKVQPAELEDSGVYFCASRRGGSGNTIYFGEGSWLTVV.

This clone has a handful of counts. The gene calls are TRBV9 and TRBJ2-5; perhaps TRBD2 as D (6 bases). Per germline, CDR1 SGDLS and CDR2 YYNGEE. The CDR3 is 16 residues long. V was shortened by 0 bases and J by 0 bases, with 12 bases between the two germline ends. CDR3 protein: CASSVGGNWYQETQYF. The CDR3 nucleotides read TGTGCCAGCAGCGTAGGCGGGAACTGGTACCAAGAGACCCAGTACTTC.

In DNA form, the CDR3 reads TGTGCCAGCAGAGCACTCAGGGGGTCAGGCGAGCAGTACGTC. Translated: CASRALRGSGEQYV. The chain employs TRBV6-5 and TRBJ2-7; 7 positions agree with TRBD1. The CDR3 consists of 14 residues. J was trimmed by 6 bases and V by 6 bases; bases with no gene match: 11. Per germline, CDR1 MNHEY and CDR2 SVGAGI.